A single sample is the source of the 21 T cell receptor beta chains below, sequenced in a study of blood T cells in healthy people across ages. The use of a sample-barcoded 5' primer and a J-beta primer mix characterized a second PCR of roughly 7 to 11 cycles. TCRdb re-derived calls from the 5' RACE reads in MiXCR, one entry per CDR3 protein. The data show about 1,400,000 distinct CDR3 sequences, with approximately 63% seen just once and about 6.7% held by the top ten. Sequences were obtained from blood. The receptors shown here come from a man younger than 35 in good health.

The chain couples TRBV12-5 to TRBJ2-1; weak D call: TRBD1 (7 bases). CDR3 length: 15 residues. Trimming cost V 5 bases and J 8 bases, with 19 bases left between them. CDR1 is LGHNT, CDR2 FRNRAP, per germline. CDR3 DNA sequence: TGTGCTAGTGGTGTAGTACAGGGGAGGATAGATGAGCAGTTCTTC. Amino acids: CASGVVQGRIDEQFF.

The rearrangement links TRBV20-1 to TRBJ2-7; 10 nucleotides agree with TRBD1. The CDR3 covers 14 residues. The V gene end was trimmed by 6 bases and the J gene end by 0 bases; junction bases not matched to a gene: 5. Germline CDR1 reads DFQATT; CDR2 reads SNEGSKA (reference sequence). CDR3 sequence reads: CSAPGDRGSYEQYF. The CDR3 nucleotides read TGCAGTGCCCCGGGGGACAGGGGCTCCTACGAGCAGTACTTC.

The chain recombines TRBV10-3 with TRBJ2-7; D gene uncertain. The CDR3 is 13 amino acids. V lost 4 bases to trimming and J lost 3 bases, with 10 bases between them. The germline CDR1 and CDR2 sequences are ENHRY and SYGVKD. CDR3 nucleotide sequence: TGTGCCATCAGTGTCGGCACTGGCTACGAGCAGTACTTC. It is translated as CAISVGTGYEQYF.

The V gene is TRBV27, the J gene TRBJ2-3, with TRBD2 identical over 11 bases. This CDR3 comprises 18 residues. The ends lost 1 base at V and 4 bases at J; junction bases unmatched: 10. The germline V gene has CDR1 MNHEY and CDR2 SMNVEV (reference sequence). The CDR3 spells CASSLFVAGGPGADTQYF. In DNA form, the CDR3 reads TGTGCCAGCAGTTTATTCGTAGCGGGAGGGCCGGGAGCAGATACGCAGTATTTT.

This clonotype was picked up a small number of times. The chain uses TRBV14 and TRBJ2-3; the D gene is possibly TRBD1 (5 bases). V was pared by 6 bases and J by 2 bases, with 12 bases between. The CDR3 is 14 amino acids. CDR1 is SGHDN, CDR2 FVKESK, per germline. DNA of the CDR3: TGTGCCAGCAGACCCAGGGTACCCACAGATACGCAGTATTTT. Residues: CASRPRVPTDTQYF.

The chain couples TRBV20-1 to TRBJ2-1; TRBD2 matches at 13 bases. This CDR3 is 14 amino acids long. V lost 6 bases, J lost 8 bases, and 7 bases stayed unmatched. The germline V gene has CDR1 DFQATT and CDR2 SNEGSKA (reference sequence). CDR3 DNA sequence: TGCAGTGCCAAACTAGCGGGGGGGCGCTATGAGCAGTTCTTC. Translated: CSAKLAGGRYEQFF.

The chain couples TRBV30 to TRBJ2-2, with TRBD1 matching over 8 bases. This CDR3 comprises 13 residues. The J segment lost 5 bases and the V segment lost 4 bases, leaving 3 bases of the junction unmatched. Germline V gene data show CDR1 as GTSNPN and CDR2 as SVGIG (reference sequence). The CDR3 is CAWNRQGTGELFF. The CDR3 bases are TGTGCCTGGAATAGACAGGGGACCGGGGAGCTGTTTTTT.

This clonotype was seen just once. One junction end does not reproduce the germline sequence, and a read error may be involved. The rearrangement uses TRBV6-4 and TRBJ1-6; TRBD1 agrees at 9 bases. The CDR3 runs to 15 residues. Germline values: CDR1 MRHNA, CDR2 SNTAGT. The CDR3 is CANSASTGGNSPLHF. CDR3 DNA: TGTGCCAACAGTGCCTCGACAGGGGGGAATTCACCCCTCCACTTT.

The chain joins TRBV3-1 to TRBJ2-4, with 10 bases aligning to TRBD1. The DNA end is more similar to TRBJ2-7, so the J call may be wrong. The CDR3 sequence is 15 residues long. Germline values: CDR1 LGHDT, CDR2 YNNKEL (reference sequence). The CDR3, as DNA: TGTGCCAGCAGCCAAGCCGGGACAGGGGACCACGAGCAGTACTTC. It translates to CASSQAGTGDHEQYF.

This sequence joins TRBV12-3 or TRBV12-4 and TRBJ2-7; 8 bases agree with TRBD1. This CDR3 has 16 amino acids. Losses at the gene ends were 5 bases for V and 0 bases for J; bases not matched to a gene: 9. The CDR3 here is CASSEDRAASSYEQYF. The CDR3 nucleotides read TGTGCCAGCAGTGAGGACAGGGCAGCCTCCTCCTACGAGCAGTACTTC.

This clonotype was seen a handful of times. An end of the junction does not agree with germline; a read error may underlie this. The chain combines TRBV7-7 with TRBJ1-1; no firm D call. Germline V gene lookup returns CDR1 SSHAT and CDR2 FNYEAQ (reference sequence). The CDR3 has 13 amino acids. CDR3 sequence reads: CASSRFDYTEAFF. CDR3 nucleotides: TGTGCTAGCAGCCGATTCGATTACACTGAAGCTTTCTTT.

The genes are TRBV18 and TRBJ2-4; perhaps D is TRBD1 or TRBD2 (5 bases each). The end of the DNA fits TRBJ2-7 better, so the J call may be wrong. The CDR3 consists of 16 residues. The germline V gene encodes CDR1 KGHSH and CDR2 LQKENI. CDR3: CASSPNVGDVNYEQYF. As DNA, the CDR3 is TGTGCCAGCTCACCAAACGTGGGGGATGTGAACTACGAGCAGTACTTC.

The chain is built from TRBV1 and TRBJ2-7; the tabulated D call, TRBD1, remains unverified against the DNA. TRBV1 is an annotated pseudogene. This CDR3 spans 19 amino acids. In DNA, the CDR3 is TGCACCAGCAGCCAAGCCGCCCCCACTCATGACAGAGGGAACTACGAGCAGTACTTC. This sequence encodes CTSSQAAPTHDRGNYEQYF.

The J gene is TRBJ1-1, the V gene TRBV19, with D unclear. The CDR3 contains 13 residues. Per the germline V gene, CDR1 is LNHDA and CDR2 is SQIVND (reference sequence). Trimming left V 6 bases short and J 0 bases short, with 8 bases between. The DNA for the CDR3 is TGTGCCAGTAGCGAGATAATGAACACTGAAGCTTTCTTT. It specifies CASSEIMNTEAFF.

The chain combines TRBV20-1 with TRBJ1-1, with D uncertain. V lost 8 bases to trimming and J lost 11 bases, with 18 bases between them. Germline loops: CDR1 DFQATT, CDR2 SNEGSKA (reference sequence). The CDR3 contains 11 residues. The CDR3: CSPKDPVGAFF. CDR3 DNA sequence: TGCAGTCCAAAAGACCCCGTAGGCGCTTTCTTT.

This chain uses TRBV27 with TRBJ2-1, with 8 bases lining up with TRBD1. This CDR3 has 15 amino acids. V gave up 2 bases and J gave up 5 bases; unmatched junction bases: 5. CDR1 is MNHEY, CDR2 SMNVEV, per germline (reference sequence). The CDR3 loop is CASSLRTGTNNEQFF. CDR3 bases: TGTGCCAGCAGTTTAAGGACAGGGACCAACAATGAGCAGTTCTTC.

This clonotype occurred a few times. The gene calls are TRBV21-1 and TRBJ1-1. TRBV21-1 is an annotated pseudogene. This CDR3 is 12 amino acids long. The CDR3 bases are TGTGCCAGCTCAGGGCCGCACACTGAAGCTTTCTTT. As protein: CASSGPHTEAFF.

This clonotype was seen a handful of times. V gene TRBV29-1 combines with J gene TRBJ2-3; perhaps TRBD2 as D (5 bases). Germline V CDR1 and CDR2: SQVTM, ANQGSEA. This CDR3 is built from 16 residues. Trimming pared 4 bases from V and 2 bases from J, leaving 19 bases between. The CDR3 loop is CSVAPAAAVNTDTQYF. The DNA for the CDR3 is TGCAGCGTTGCCCCAGCAGCGGCGGTTAACACAGATACGCAGTATTTT.

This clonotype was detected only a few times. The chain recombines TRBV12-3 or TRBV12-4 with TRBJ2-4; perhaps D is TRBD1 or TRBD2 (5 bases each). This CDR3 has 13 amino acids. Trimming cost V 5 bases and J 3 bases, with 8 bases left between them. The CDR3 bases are TGTGCCAGCAGTCAGGGAGTCAAAAACATTCAGTACTTC. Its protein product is CASSQGVKNIQYF.

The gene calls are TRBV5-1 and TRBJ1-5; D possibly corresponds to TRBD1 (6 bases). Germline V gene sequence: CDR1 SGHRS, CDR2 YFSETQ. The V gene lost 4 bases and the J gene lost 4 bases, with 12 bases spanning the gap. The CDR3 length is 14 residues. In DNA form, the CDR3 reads TGCGCCAGCAGCCCGGACAGCCCAAATCAGCCCCAGCATTTT. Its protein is CASSPDSPNQPQHF.

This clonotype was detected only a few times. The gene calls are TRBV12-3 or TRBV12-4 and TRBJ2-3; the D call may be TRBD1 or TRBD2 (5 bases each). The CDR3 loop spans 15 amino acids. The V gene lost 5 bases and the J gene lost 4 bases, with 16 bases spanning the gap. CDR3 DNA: TGTGCCAGCAGTCCTCCGGGACGGGCGGCAGATACGCAGTATTTT. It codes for CASSPPGRAADTQYF.